The following is a TCR beta chain sequence with its context. Its antigen has not been determined. Mismatch with germline at one junction end may stem from a read error. Two rounds of multiplex PCR were used to amplify the TCR beta CDR3 region from genomic DNA. The first PCR round used primers specific to each TRBV and TRBJ gene, with sequences filed in Chinese patent CN105087789A. Universal primers were used in the second round of PCR. The Roche High Pure PCR Template Preparation Kit was used to extract genomic DNA from frozen PBMCs. Libraries were sequenced paired-end with 151 bp reads on an Illumina HiSeq 3000. On the study's bioinformatics: CutAdapt was used to remove raw reads lacking the multiplex PCR primer sequences. Using PEAR, the high-quality paired reads were merged into contigs. By alignment to reference sequences, MiXCR assigned TRB V, D and J gene segments to each contig. To remove sequencing errors, CDR3 sequences were clustered according to base quality and sequence similarity. Diversity was measured as Shannon entropy normalized by the natural log of productive TCR sequence number. To get clonality, Shannon entropy was divided by the natural log of the number of unique clonotypes, and that result was subtracted from one. Using the Youden index from ROC curves, the researchers picked the repertoire-metric cut-offs for progression-free survival, and all analyses were carried out in R 3.5.3. TCRdb applied fastp at Q25 and MiXCR to the public reads, then kept only in-frame beta chains. Each entry is one CDR3 protein sequence, shown with its most common DNA and genes. None of the V and J calls come from the authors' own analysis; TCRdb made them. The table for this sample lists approximately 23,000 distinct CDR3 sequences; about 37% of them were counted only once. Jointly, the top ten make up roughly three fifths of the sample.

This entry is derived from a study of prognosis after radiotherapy for stage I lung cancer (dated by TCRdb to about 2021). Concerning the study at large: Between early 2018 and 2019, more than 15 stage I NSCLC patients were enrolled in Nanjing, China. Using image-guided IMRT or VMAT, SBRT was delivered in 3 to 5 fractions at a biologically effective dose of at least 100 Gy. The cohort included about a dozen men and roughly 6 women, with a median age of approximately 74 years and a range of about 50 to 84 years. Newly diagnosed primary stage I lung tumors were present in 13 to 15 patients, and oligometastatic NSCLC after surgical resection of the primary tumor was present in roughly 5 patients. SBRT was not combined with any concurrent therapy in any patient. All patients were regarded as medically inoperable, because of comorbidities in more than ten patients and refusal of surgery in more than 5 patients. Squamous cell carcinoma histology was identified in roughly 7 patients, and adenocarcinoma histology was identified in under 15 patients. After SBRT, distant metastases developed in about 20% of the 19 patients at a median of around seven months, while the remaining 15 patients had no significant progression. This study profiled peripheral blood TCR beta repertoires from stage I NSCLC patients before and after stereotactic body radiotherapy and linked the repertoires to distant failure. For each of the 20 or so patients, one blood sample was taken before SBRT and one after, so the study sequenced around 40 samples in total. Results and caveats for the whole study, not just this receptor: None of the reported P values were adjusted for multiple comparisons. The study was limited by its small cohort and short follow-up, and the findings require independent validation. After SBRT, the count of unique TCR clones dropped from a median of roughly 10,000 beforehand to 6,000 to 7,500 afterward (Wilcoxon paired P=0.011). Post-SBRT Shannon entropy and its change from baseline were lower in patients who developed distant metastases; baseline Shannon entropy was not associated with metastases. No determination of tumor specificity was made for expanded TCR clones. Differences in TRBV and TRBJ usage frequencies by metastasis status were reportedly observed in two V genes at baseline and in several V and two J genes after SBRT.

The CDR3 runs 14 residues from the cysteine to the phenylalanine. CDR3 DNA is the only sequence kept; it has 42 bases, read in frame from the first base. CDR1 is given as MNHEY and CDR2 as SVGEGT, both from the germline V gene. All patients had node-negative disease on CT and PET/CT, and none had a history of other malignancies or prior chemotherapy or radiotherapy. At each of two time points, about 6.3 milliliters of peripheral venous blood were collected in EDTA tubes. PBMCs were isolated by Ficoll-Paque Plus density-gradient centrifugation. Immediately after collection, samples were stored at -80 degrees C until analysis.

This sequence was found in a donor over 45 with non-small cell lung cancer. The source material was PBMCs, sampled before or after stereotactic body radiation therapy (not recorded which). This receptor chain uses TRBV6-2 or TRBV6-3 and TRBJ2-7, with 7 bases matching TRBD2. For the CDR3, the sequence is CASSSTTSWNEKYF. Read as DNA, the sequence is TGTGCCAGCAGTTCGACGACTAGCTGGAACGAGAAGTACTTC.